This T cell receptor beta chain was identified in a study of blood T cells in healthy people across ages. Unmatched junction bases numbered 3, after V lost 5 bases and J lost 0 bases. Germline CDR1 reads DFQATT; CDR2 reads SNEGSKA (reference sequence). The CDR3 runs to 15 residues. Sample-barcoded 5' priming and a J-beta primer mix drove a second PCR of about 7 to 12 cycles. A single record per CDR3 protein comes from TCRdb applying MiXCR to the 5' RACE reads. This sample has fewer than 950,000 distinct CDR3 sequences, with 35% to 40% found just once. Study-wide findings and caveats: Lack of knowledge of donor CMV status possibly confounded expanded clonotype changes. Using unsorted PBMCs precluded a conclusive naive versus antigen-experienced comparison.

This clonotype has more than one count but fewer than ten. What it recognizes is unknown. Input material: blood. This TCR was recovered from a man younger than 35 in good health. This chain joins TRBV20-1 and TRBJ2-3, with 12 bases lining up with TRBD2. The CDR3, as DNA: TGCAGTGCTGCCGGACTAGCGGGGAGCACAGATACGCAGTATTTT. It encodes CSAAGLAGSTDTQYF.